This record covers a single TCR beta chain. As yet, its antigen is unknown. Measured with immunoSEQ multiplex PCR; TCRdb has only the in-frame clones, and not every one. Of around 100,000 clones listed, approximately 90% were seen once; the top ten hold approximately 0.16%. This sample was taken from a study of OX40 agonist ivuxolimab in advanced cancers. Study-level background: Ivuxolimab was administered intravenously to patients at 0.01 to 10 mg/kg every 2 weeks. Study outcomes and limitations: The authors also found low normalized T-cell clonal expansion in some nonresponders.

Germline lookup yields CDR1 SGHVS and CDR2 FQNEAQ. This CDR3 is 12 amino acids long. V gave up 1 base and J gave up 6 bases, with 5 bases separating them. The receptor was derived from an adult with an advanced solid tumor such as melanoma, head and neck, liver or kidney cancer. The J gene is TRBJ2-3, the V gene TRBV7-8; D is ambiguous. Specimen: CD4+ or CD8+ T cells sorted from blood, collected in a trial of the OX40 agonist ivuxolimab. CDR3 region: CASSLVRDTQYF. Here the CDR3 DNA reads TGTGCCAGCAGCTTAGTGCGGGATACGCAGTATTTT.